A selection of T cell receptor beta chains follows, all from one sample in a study of T cell responses to AZD1222 COVID-19 vaccine. Assay used: immunoSEQ multiplex PCR; TCRdb lists only in-frame clones, some missing. The sample records more than 150,000 clones, more than 85% being singletons. The specimen was peripheral blood, collected on day 0 of AZD1222 vaccination. These receptor sequences come from an adult in good health. Both conserved end residues are part of each CDR3. The order of the fields is J gene, D gene, clone size, V gene, CDR3 protein, CDR3 DNA. The D gene is left open where the match is weak. The size entry is marked missing in some rows and otherwise reads once, few, many or a size class.

j_gene: TRBJ1-5
d_gene: NA
abundance: NA
v_gene: TRBV5-6
CDR3aa: CASSRFSNQPQHF
CDR3nt: TGTGCCAGCAGCCGATTTAGCAATCAGCCCCAGCATTTT

j_gene: TRBJ1-4
d_gene: NA
abundance: NA
v_gene: TRBV23-1
CDR3aa: CASRPRVAFVLFF
CDR3nt: TGCGCCAGCAGACCTCGGGTAGCATTTGTTCTGTTTTTT

j_gene: TRBJ1-2
d_gene: NA
abundance: NA
v_gene: TRBV6-5
CDR3aa: CASSNPNYGYTF
CDR3nt: TGTGCCAGCTCTAACCCCAACTATGGCTACACCTTC

j_gene: TRBJ2-7
d_gene: TRBD1
abundance: once
v_gene: TRBV29-1
CDR3aa: CSVPGTGTQYF
CDR3nt: TGCAGCGTTCCCGGGACAGGGACGCAGTACTTC

j_gene: TRBJ2-7
d_gene: NA
abundance: once
v_gene: TRBV9
CDR3aa: CASSVDGERDEQYF
CDR3nt: TGTGCCAGCAGCGTAGACGGCGAGCGGGACGAGCAGTACTTC

j_gene: TRBJ2-2
d_gene: NA
abundance: NA
v_gene: TRBV7-2
CDR3aa: CASSFSGTPNTGELFF
CDR3nt: TGTGCCAGCAGCTTTTCCGGGACACCGAACACCGGGGAGCTGTTTTTT

j_gene: TRBJ1-5
d_gene: NA
abundance: NA
v_gene: TRBV25-1
CDR3aa: CASSPGALNQPQHF
CDR3nt: TGTGCCAGCAGTCCAGGGGCCCTCAATCAGCCCCAGCATTTT

j_gene: TRBJ2-7
d_gene: TRBD1
abundance: NA
v_gene: TRBV7-7
CDR3aa: CASSIRQGNEQYF
CDR3nt: TGTGCTAGCAGCATCAGACAGGGGAACGAGCAGTACTTC

j_gene: TRBJ2-5
d_gene: NA
abundance: NA
v_gene: TRBV6-5
CDR3aa: CASSYGGDSQETQYF
CDR3nt: TGTGCCAGCAGTTACGGGGGGGACAGTCAAGAGACCCAGTACTTC

j_gene: TRBJ1-6
d_gene: NA
abundance: once
v_gene: TRBV3-1/TRBV3-2
CDR3aa: CASSQDSSYNSPLHF
CDR3nt: TGTGCCAGCAGCCAAGACAGCTCCTATAATTCACCCCTCCACTTT

j_gene: TRBJ2-1
d_gene: NA
abundance: NA
v_gene: TRBV24-1
CDR3aa: CATERRGLSYNEQFF
CDR3nt: TGTGCCACCGAGCGGCGGGGCCTCTCCTACAATGAGCAGTTCTTC

j_gene: TRBJ1-5
d_gene: NA
abundance: NA
v_gene: TRBV19
CDR3aa: CASSRGSEYSNQPQHF
CDR3nt: TGTGCCAGTAGTAGAGGTTCGGAGTATAGCAATCAGCCCCAGCATTTT

j_gene: TRBJ2-1
d_gene: NA
abundance: NA
v_gene: TRBV14
CDR3aa: CASSPRVTYNEQFF
CDR3nt: TGTGCCAGCAGCCCCAGGGTCACCTACAATGAGCAGTTCTTC

j_gene: TRBJ2-2
d_gene: NA
abundance: once
v_gene: TRBV5-5
CDR3aa: CASSLGTVNTGELFF
CDR3nt: TGTGCCAGCAGCTTGGGGACTGTTAACACCGGGGAGCTGTTTTTT

j_gene: TRBJ1-2
d_gene: TRBD1
abundance: NA
v_gene: TRBV28
CDR3aa: CASRPTGGGGGYTF
CDR3nt: TGTGCCAGCAGGCCCACAGGGGGAGGGGGTGGCTACACCTTC

j_gene: TRBJ2-1
d_gene: NA
abundance: NA
v_gene: TRBV7-3
CDR3aa: CASSLRPREDEQFF
CDR3nt: TGTGCCAGCAGCTTAAGGCCCCGTGAGGATGAGCAGTTCTTC

j_gene: TRBJ1-1
d_gene: NA
abundance: NA
v_gene: TRBV5-1
CDR3aa: CASSLEGWATEAFF
CDR3nt: TGCGCCAGCAGCTTGGAGGGGTGGGCCACTGAAGCTTTCTTT

j_gene: TRBJ2-3
d_gene: NA
abundance: NA
v_gene: TRBV2
CDR3aa: CASRRGGTDTQYF
CDR3nt: TGTGCCAGCAGGAGGGGGGGCACAGATACGCAGTATTTT

j_gene: TRBJ2-1
d_gene: NA
abundance: NA
v_gene: TRBV19
CDR3aa: CASSRRTSGTYNEQFF
CDR3nt: TGTGCCAGTAGTAGAAGAACTAGTGGAACCTACAATGAGCAGTTCTTC

j_gene: TRBJ2-1
d_gene: NA
abundance: NA
v_gene: TRBV7-2
CDR3aa: CASSLVYNEQFF
CDR3nt: TGTGCCAGCAGCTTAGTCTACAATGAGCAGTTCTTC

j_gene: TRBJ1-3
d_gene: NA
abundance: NA
v_gene: TRBV12-3/TRBV12-4
CDR3aa: CASSPGFGNTIYF
CDR3nt: TGTGCCAGCAGTCCGGGATTCGGAAACACCATATATTTT

j_gene: TRBJ2-2
d_gene: TRBD2
abundance: NA
v_gene: TRBV5-1
CDR3aa: CASSSLAGGEGELFF
CDR3nt: TGCGCCAGCAGCTCCCTAGCGGGAGGCGAGGGGGAGCTGTTTTTT

j_gene: TRBJ1-5
d_gene: NA
abundance: NA
v_gene: TRBV2
CDR3aa: CASSLGLSSNQPQHF
CDR3nt: TGTGCCAGCAGTCTGGGCCTTAGCAGCAATCAGCCCCAGCATTTT

j_gene: TRBJ1-2
d_gene: NA
abundance: NA
v_gene: TRBV28
CDR3aa: CASSWGVPEPNAF
CDR3nt: TGTGCCAGCAGCTGGGGGGTGCCTGAGCCAAACGCCTTC

j_gene: TRBJ1-1
d_gene: TRBD1
abundance: NA
v_gene: TRBV18
CDR3aa: CASSYRQGDEAFF
CDR3nt: TGTGCCAGCTCATACAGACAGGGGGACGAAGCTTTCTTT

j_gene: TRBJ2-1
d_gene: NA
abundance: NA
v_gene: TRBV12-3/TRBV12-4
CDR3aa: CASWWRGWNEQFF
CDR3nt: TGTGCCAGCTGGTGGAGAGGATGGAATGAGCAGTTCTTC

j_gene: TRBJ1-5
d_gene: NA
abundance: NA
v_gene: TRBV10-3
CDR3aa: CAISEGVAQHF
CDR3nt: TGTGCCATCAGTGAAGGGGTAGCCCAGCATTTT

j_gene: TRBJ1-1
d_gene: TRBD1
abundance: NA
v_gene: TRBV6-5
CDR3aa: CASSRDSRSTEAFF
CDR3nt: TGTGCCAGCAGCAGGGACAGCCGTAGCACTGAAGCTTTCTTT

j_gene: TRBJ2-7
d_gene: TRBD1
abundance: NA
v_gene: TRBV5-6
CDR3aa: CASSSERGLSYEQYF
CDR3nt: TGTGCCAGCAGTTCCGAGAGGGGGCTAAGTTACGAGCAGTACTTC

j_gene: TRBJ2-6
d_gene: NA
abundance: NA
v_gene: TRBV28
CDR3aa: CASSFQTPGANVLTF
CDR3nt: TGTGCCAGCAGTTTTCAAACCCCTGGGGCCAACGTCCTGACTTTC

j_gene: TRBJ1-2
d_gene: NA
abundance: NA
v_gene: TRBV28
CDR3aa: CASSLIIVARVPLYLAGYTF
CDR3nt: TGTGCCAGCAGTTTAATAATTGTTGCCAGGGTGCCCTTATATTTGGCTGGCTACACCTTC

j_gene: TRBJ2-7
d_gene: NA
abundance: NA
v_gene: TRBV2
CDR3aa: CASSEGFLGSYEQYF
CDR3nt: TGTGCCAGCAGTGAGGGGTTTTTGGGCTCCTACGAGCAGTACTTC

j_gene: TRBJ2-2
d_gene: NA
abundance: NA
v_gene: TRBV6-1
CDR3aa: CASSGFRGAVNTGELFF
CDR3nt: TGTGCCAGCAGTGGGTTCAGGGGGGCGGTGAACACCGGGGAGCTGTTTTTT

j_gene: TRBJ1-6
d_gene: NA
abundance: NA
v_gene: TRBV5-1
CDR3aa: CASSSGQADNSPLHF
CDR3nt: TGCGCCAGCAGCTCCGGTCAAGCGGATAATTCACCCCTCCACTTT

j_gene: TRBJ1-2
d_gene: NA
abundance: NA
v_gene: TRBV2
CDR3aa: CASSDSNYGYTF
CDR3nt: TGTGCCAGCAGTGACAGCAACTATGGCTACACCTTC

j_gene: TRBJ2-7
d_gene: NA
abundance: NA
v_gene: TRBV3-1/TRBV3-2
CDR3aa: CASSQEAGTISYEQYF
CDR3nt: TGTGCCAGCAGCCAAGAGGCCGGGACAATATCCTACGAGCAGTACTTC

j_gene: TRBJ1-1
d_gene: TRBD1
abundance: NA
v_gene: TRBV28
CDR3aa: CASVRTGNTEAFF
CDR3nt: TGTGCCAGCGTTAGGACAGGGAACACTGAAGCTTTCTTT

j_gene: TRBJ2-1
d_gene: NA
abundance: NA
v_gene: TRBV5-1
CDR3aa: CASSWGAVGAEQFF
CDR3nt: TGCGCCAGCAGCTGGGGGGCAGTGGGTGCTGAGCAGTTCTTC

j_gene: TRBJ1-1
d_gene: NA
abundance: NA
v_gene: TRBV7-3
CDR3aa: CASSLFPGGDTEAFF
CDR3nt: TGTGCCAGCAGCCTATTTCCGGGTGGGGACACTGAAGCTTTCTTT

j_gene: TRBJ2-1
d_gene: NA
abundance: NA
v_gene: TRBV19
CDR3aa: CASRFSGTYNEQFF
CDR3nt: TGTGCCAGTAGGTTTAGCGGCACCTACAATGAGCAGTTCTTC

j_gene: TRBJ1-1
d_gene: NA
abundance: NA
v_gene: TRBV11-3
CDR3aa: CASSSKTKAFF
CDR3nt: TGTGCCAGCAGCTCAAAGACGAAAGCTTTCTTT

j_gene: TRBJ2-5
d_gene: TRBD2
abundance: NA
v_gene: TRBV11-2
CDR3aa: CASSQAGGYQETQYF
CDR3nt: TGTGCCAGCAGCCAAGCCGGGGGGTACCAAGAGACCCAGTACTTC

j_gene: TRBJ1-1
d_gene: NA
abundance: NA
v_gene: TRBV15
CDR3aa: CATSIQLSNTEAFF
CDR3nt: TGTGCCACCAGCATTCAGCTCTCGAACACTGAAGCTTTCTTT

j_gene: TRBJ2-7
d_gene: NA
abundance: NA
v_gene: TRBV9
CDR3aa: CASSAYEQYF
CDR3nt: TGTGCCAGCAGCGCGTACGAGCAGTACTTC

j_gene: TRBJ1-6
d_gene: NA
abundance: NA
v_gene: TRBV18
CDR3aa: CASSPPGTNSPLHF
CDR3nt: TGTGCCAGCTCACCACCAGGGACTAATTCACCCCTCCACTTT

j_gene: TRBJ2-7
d_gene: TRBD1
abundance: NA
v_gene: TRBV30
CDR3aa: CAWRNDRGLGQYF
CDR3nt: TGTGCCTGGAGAAATGACAGGGGTTTAGGGCAGTACTTC

j_gene: TRBJ2-3
d_gene: NA
abundance: few
v_gene: TRBV21-1
CDR3aa: CASSKARLAGGRKDTQYF
CDR3nt: TGTGCCAGCAGCAAAGCTAGGCTAGCGGGAGGGAGGAAGGATACGCAGTATTTT

j_gene: TRBJ2-5
d_gene: TRBD1
abundance: NA
v_gene: TRBV19
CDR3aa: CASSISAQGAQETQYF
CDR3nt: TGTGCCAGTAGTATTTCCGCGCAGGGGGCACAAGAGACCCAGTACTTC

j_gene: TRBJ2-7
d_gene: NA
abundance: NA
v_gene: TRBV30
CDR3aa: CAWSSGDSYEQYF
CDR3nt: TGTGCCTGGAGTTCAGGGGACTCCTACGAGCAGTACTTC

j_gene: TRBJ1-2
d_gene: NA
abundance: NA
v_gene: TRBV24-1
CDR3aa: CATSEGVYGYTF
CDR3nt: TGTGCCACCAGTGAGGGGGTCTATGGCTACACCTTC

j_gene: TRBJ1-5
d_gene: NA
abundance: NA
v_gene: TRBV5-8
CDR3aa: CASSLVSAAFSNQPQHF
CDR3nt: TGTGCCAGCAGCTTGGTATCAGCAGCCTTTAGCAATCAGCCCCAGCATTTT

j_gene: TRBJ1-6
d_gene: NA
abundance: NA
v_gene: TRBV9
CDR3aa: CASSVEDNSPLHF
CDR3nt: TGTGCCAGCAGCGTAGAGGATAATTCACCCCTCCACTTT